This T cell receptor (beta chain) appears in the sequencing data of a study of T cell responses to AZD1222 COVID-19 vaccine. In the study overall: Researchers grouped second doses given at about 4 or about 12 weeks into one pool.

Study-wide results and caveats: Increased Spike-specific TCR breadth and depth were observed after two AZD1222 doses. At baseline, seropositivity was found in only a handful of AZD1222 recipients. Repertoires were obtained only post-peak T cell response.

V lost 0 bases, J lost 6 bases, and 4 bases stayed unmatched. There are 14 residues in the CDR3. Germline CDR1 and CDR2: MGHRA and YSYEKL. Of note for this clone: Antigen specificity is unknown.

The method was immunoSEQ multiplex PCR; TCRdb's version includes in-frame clones alone and lacks a portion of them. The sample includes approximately 110,000 clones, approximately 85% of them seen just once. V and J are TRBV4-1 and TRBJ2-7; 8 bases are shared with TRBD2. The starting material was peripheral blood, obtained on day 0 of AZD1222 vaccination. The origin of this receptor is an adult in good health. The CDR3 DNA is TGCGCCAGCAGCCAAGATTCGCGGGGGGCCGAGCAGTACTTC. Protein: CASSQDSRGAEQYF.